The 27 T cell receptor beta chains given below trace back to one sample, sequenced in a study of blood T cells in healthy people across ages. Through a sample-barcoded 5' primer and a J-beta primer mix, a second PCR was run for about 6 to 11 cycles. TCRdb passed the 5' RACE reads through MiXCR, listing each CDR3 protein once. This sample has hundreds of thousands of distinct CDR3 sequences, with 45% to 50% found just once. Sequenced sample: blood. Source of these receptors: a man aged 25-45 years in good health.

There are a few counts of this clonotype. This rearrangement joins TRBV12-3 or TRBV12-4 to TRBJ2-1; no firm D call. The CDR3 runs to 14 residues. The V gene lost 8 bases and the J gene lost 0 bases, with 11 bases spanning the gap. The CDR3 sequence is CASVDTSSYNEQFF. The CDR3 DNA is TGTGCCAGCGTCGACACGAGCTCCTACAATGAGCAGTTCTTC.

This clonotype occurred a few times. V is TRBV4-1 and J is TRBJ1-5, with D perhaps TRBD1 (6 bases). Trimming shortened V by 3 bases and J by 0 bases, and 15 bases separated the two germline ends. The CDR3 loop spans 17 amino acids. Germline lookup yields CDR1 MGHRA and CDR2 YSYEKL. CDR3 bases: TGCGCCAGCAGCCACTTTGGGGGCGCCTATAGCAATCAGCCCCAGCATTTT. Translated, it gives CASSHFGGAYSNQPQHF.

The chain links TRBV20-1 to TRBJ2-7, with TRBD2 identical over 13 bases. Germline CDR1 reads DFQATT; CDR2 reads SNEGSKA (reference sequence). The junction had 5 bases not matched to a gene; V was cut back by 5 bases and J by 1 base. The CDR3 length is 15 residues. CDR3 in amino acids: CSAPLTSGGSYEQYF. The CDR3 DNA reads TGCAGTGCTCCTCTGACTAGCGGGGGGTCCTACGAGCAGTACTTC.

The CDR3 DNA is TGCGCCAGCAGCCAAACGACAGGCCCTAACTATGGCTACACCTTC. Its protein is CASSQTTGPNYGYTF. The chain uses TRBV4-1 and TRBJ1-2, with D tentatively TRBD1 (6 bases). Between the trimmed V and J ends, which lost 2 bases and 0 bases, there was a span of 10 bases. Germline CDR1 MGHRA, CDR2 YSYEKL. CDR3 length: 15 amino acids.

CDR3 amino acids: CASSFAELYEQYF. The CDR3 DNA reads as TGTGCCAGCAGCTTTGCAGAACTCTACGAGCAGTACTTC. The chain couples TRBV11-2 to TRBJ2-5; unclear D gene. With the DNA end fitting TRBJ2-7 better, the J assignment may be wrong. CDR1 and CDR2 (germline): SGHAT, FQNNGV. The CDR3 length is 13 residues.

This clonotype was counted a few times. The V and J genes are TRBV5-1 and TRBJ2-1; TRBD1 is a possible D gene (6 bases). The CDR3 length is 16 residues. Germline-derived CDR1 and CDR2 are SGHRS and YFSETQ. V was shortened by 3 bases and J by 5 bases, with 18 bases between the two germline ends. The CDR3 bases are TGCGCCAGCAGCTCTCCAAACAGGGCCACCGACAATGAGCAGTTCTTC. It specifies CASSSPNRATDNEQFF.

As DNA, the CDR3 is TGTGCCAGCAGCTTTAGCCAGGGGGCGACCACCGGGGAGCTGTTTTTT. Translated, it gives CASSFSQGATTGELFF. The V call is TRBV5-8, the J call TRBJ2-2; 8 nucleotides match TRBD1. The germline gives CDR1 SGHTS, CDR2 YDEGEE. V lost 2 bases and J lost 4; bases outside the gene matches: 7. This CDR3 is 16 amino acids long.

The J gene is TRBJ2-1, the V gene TRBV10-3; a weak D match, TRBD1 (6 bases). Germline V gene data show CDR1 as ENHRY and CDR2 as SYGVKD. V was pared by 11 bases and J by 4 bases, with 18 bases between. This CDR3 comprises 14 residues. CDR3 residues: CALEGESPYNEQFF. Here the CDR3 DNA reads TGTGCCCTAGAGGGGGAGTCCCCATACAATGAGCAGTTCTTC.

This clonotype has a handful of counts. The genes are TRBV28 and TRBJ2-7, with 9 positions matching TRBD1. Germline CDR1 MDHEN, CDR2 SYDVKM. J gave up 3 bases and V 5 bases, and 17 bases lay outside the gene matches. CDR3 length: 18 residues. In DNA, the CDR3 is TGTGCCAGCAGTCCCAACGGCCCCGGGACAGGGATCCTCTACGAGCAGTACTTC. Translation gives CASSPNGPGTGILYEQYF.

This clonotype was counted a few times. This chain connects TRBV7-2 to TRBJ1-1; no clear D gene. V lost 1 base and J 4 bases, leaving 13 bases between the germline ends. The CDR3 is 15 residues long. Germline-derived CDR1 and CDR2 are SGHTA and FQGNSA. CDR3 loop: CASSLERNPSTEAFF. The CDR3 nucleotides read TGTGCCAGCAGCTTAGAACGGAACCCGAGCACTGAAGCTTTCTTT.

The chain joins TRBV24-1 to TRBJ2-3; 8 positions match TRBD2. CDR1 KGHDR and CDR2 SFDVKD come from the germline V gene. This CDR3 has 15 residues. J was trimmed by 6 bases and V by 5 bases; bases with no gene match: 9. DNA of the CDR3: TGTGCCACCAGTGTGAGCGGGGGCTGGCTGGATACGCAGTATTTT. It translates to CATSVSGGWLDTQYF.

This clonotype was seen only a few times. This chain uses TRBV29-1 with TRBJ2-3, with D hard to call. The CDR3 is made up of 15 amino acids. The germline gives CDR1 SQVTM, CDR2 ANQGSEA. V was shortened by 0 bases and J by 5 bases, with 15 bases between the two germline ends. The CDR3 nucleotides are TGCAGCGTTGAAGATCTGGGTAATAGTGAAGATACGCAGTATTTT. It yields the protein CSVEDLGNSEDTQYF.

This clonotype was counted only a few times. V usage is TRBV7-9 and J usage is TRBJ2-1; TRBD2 matches 15 bases. Trimming took 1 base from V and 13 from J; bases not matched to a gene: 8. The CDR3 extends over 16 amino acids. The germline CDR1 and CDR2 sequences are SEHNR and FQNEAQ (reference sequence). CDR3 sequence (DNA): TGTGCCAGCAGCTTAGGGGCACCGGGACTAGCGGGAGGACAGTTCTTC. It specifies CASSLGAPGLAGGQFF.

This clonotype was picked up one time. The chain couples TRBV20-1 to TRBJ2-7, with TRBD2 as a possible D gene (5 bases). V lost 3 bases to trimming and J lost 0 bases, with 12 bases between them. The CDR3 spans 14 residues. Germline-derived CDR1 and CDR2 are DFQATT and SNEGSKA (reference sequence). The CDR3 bases are TGCAGTGCTAGGAGGGCTGGGAGCTCCTACGAGCAGTACTTC. Translating gives CSARRAGSSYEQYF.

This clonotype was counted between two and nine times. The CDR3 is CASSHRDRNTEAFF. The CDR3 DNA follows: TGTGCCAGCAGTCACCGGGACAGGAACACTGAAGCTTTCTTT. V usage is TRBV6-2 or TRBV6-3 and J usage is TRBJ1-1, with 7 positions matching TRBD1. This CDR3 comprises 14 residues. Germline CDR1 MNHEY, CDR2 SVGEGT. Germline trimming cut 5 bases from V and 1 base from J; bases unmatched to any gene: 4.

This chain's CDR3 is CASSSSDGYEQYF. CDR3 coding DNA: TGTGCCAGCAGCTCCTCCGACGGCTACGAGCAGTACTTC. This chain connects TRBV7-2 to TRBJ2-7; D is undetermined. This CDR3 is 13 amino acids long. V lost 4 bases and J lost 3, with 10 bases in between. CDR1 is SGHTA, CDR2 FQGNSA, per germline.

The chain has TRBV21-1 and TRBJ2-3; no check of the table's D call, TRBD1, against the DNA was made. TRBV21-1 is a recognized pseudogene. The CDR3 extends over 14 amino acids. The CDR3: CASSKVSGTDTQYF. The CDR3 bases are TGTGCCAGCAGCAAAGTGTCCGGCACAGATACGCAGTATTTT.

V usage is TRBV6-6 and J usage is TRBJ2-3; D uncertain. This CDR3 region has 13 residues. V lost 10 bases, J lost 10 bases, and 21 bases lay in between. Germline assignment: CDR1 MNHNY and CDR2 SVGAGI (reference sequence). The CDR3 is CAIQNTERRAQYF. CDR3 nucleotides: TGTGCCATCCAAAATACGGAGAGACGAGCGCAGTATTTT.

The chain links TRBV20-1 to TRBJ2-2; no firm D call. V lost 3 bases and J lost 0, with 5 bases in between. The CDR3 extends over 13 amino acids. Germline loops: CDR1 DFQATT, CDR2 SNEGSKA (reference sequence). Written as DNA, the CDR3 is TGCAGTGCTAGTACTGCGAACACCGGGGAGCTGTTTTTT. This encodes CSASTANTGELFF.

This clonotype was seen a few times. The chain uses TRBV20-1 and TRBJ1-5; 10 bases match TRBD1. V shed 6 bases and J 1 base; nucleotides not matched to a gene: 6. Looked up from germline, CDR1 is DFQATT and CDR2 is SNEGSKA (reference sequence). This CDR3 has 15 amino acids. CDR3 in amino acids: CSAAGTGVSNQPQHF. In nucleotides, the CDR3 is TGCAGTGCCGCCGGGACAGGGGTAAGCAATCAGCCCCAGCATTTT.

The rearrangement uses TRBV29-1 and TRBJ2-7; D could derive from TRBD1 or TRBD2 (5 bases each). The CDR3 runs to 13 residues. The germline V gene has CDR1 SQVTM and CDR2 ANQGSEA. The V end was cut by 4 bases, the J end by 3 bases, with 13 bases between. The chain's CDR3 is CSVVAPGGYEQYF. The CDR3, as DNA: TGCAGCGTTGTCGCTCCTGGGGGCTACGAGCAGTACTTC.

This clonotype came up a few times. The chain employs TRBV29-1 and TRBJ2-3; TRBD1 might be the D (9 bases). The CDR3 runs 16 residues. Trimming took off 6 bases at V and 1 base at J, with 20 bases between the two ends. CDR1 SQVTM and CDR2 ANQGSEA come from the germline V gene. CDR3 nucleotides: TGCAGCGTAGGACAGGGGTCAGCGGGGGGCACAGATACGCAGTATTTT. Amino acid sequence: CSVGQGSAGGTDTQYF.

This clonotype was picked up a small number of times. The chain recombines TRBV9 with TRBJ2-3; 10 bases map to TRBD1. The CDR3 totals 17 residues. Germline V gene sequence: CDR1 SGDLS, CDR2 YYNGEE. The V segment lost 3 bases and the J segment 5 bases; nucleotides outside the gene matches: 12. In nucleotides, the CDR3 is TGTGCCAGCAGCGCCCGGGACAGGGGCCGGCATGGAGATACGCAGTATTTT. Translated: CASSARDRGRHGDTQYF. Full variable domain (missing parts from reference TRBV9 and TRBJ2-3): DSGVTQTPKHLITATGQRVTLRCSPRSGDLSVYWYQQSLDQGLQFLIQYYNGEERAKGNILERFSAQQFPDLHSELNLSSLELGDSALYFCASSARDRGRHGDTQYFGPGTRLTVL.

This clonotype was seen a handful of times. In DNA form, the CDR3 reads TGTGCCACCAGCAGATTAATCACAGGGGCCGAGCAGTACTTC. Its translation is CATSRLITGAEQYF. The chain is built from TRBV15 and TRBJ2-7, with TRBD1 matching 7 bases. The germline V gene has CDR1 LNHNV and CDR2 YYDKDF (reference sequence). This CDR3 is built from 14 residues. V dropped 2 bases and J dropped 6; count of bases not matched to a gene: 7.

V is TRBV20-1 and J is TRBJ2-5, with a tentative D call TRBD2 (5 bases). Germline assignment: CDR1 DFQATT and CDR2 SNEGSKA (reference sequence). V lost 3 bases and J lost 0, with 8 bases in between. This CDR3 comprises 13 residues. The CDR3 protein is CSASRGYQETQYF. The CDR3 coding sequence is TGCAGTGCTAGTAGAGGGTACCAAGAGACCCAGTACTTC.

This clonotype was seen only a few times. This chain joins TRBV6-6 and TRBJ2-5; 8 bases align to TRBD2. There are 15 residues in the CDR3. Germline trimming cut 5 bases from V and 2 bases from J; bases unmatched to any gene: 7. The germline V gene encodes CDR1 MNHNY and CDR2 SVGAGI (reference sequence). The CDR3 bases are TGTGCCAGCAGTACACTAGCGGACTTGCAAGAGACCCAGTACTTC. Amino acids: CASSTLADLQETQYF.

This clonotype was recorded a few times. This chain links TRBV25-1 with TRBJ2-1; maybe TRBD1 (6 bases). The V end lost 7 bases, the J end lost 2 bases, and 12 bases lay between the germline ends. The CDR3 spans 14 residues. CDR1 and CDR2 (germline): MGHDK, SYGVNS. CDR3 protein: CASTTGSTYNEQFF. The CDR3 nucleotides are TGTGCCAGCACCACAGGGTCCACCTACAATGAGCAGTTCTTC.